This T cell receptor beta chain was identified in a study of cytomegalovirus exposure and HLA in healthy donors. PCR involved 60 Vbeta and 13 Jbeta primers. Assay used: immunoSEQ multiplex PCR; TCRdb lists only in-frame clones, some missing. The table includes some 150,000 clones, about 76% detected once. CDR3 length: 15 residues. Per germline, CDR1 LGHNA and CDR2 YNFKEQ. With 1 base removed from V and 4 bases from J, the gap between germline ends came to 14 bases. The sequence came from a male donor in good health and CMV-seronegative. Material: PBMCs. The rearrangement joins TRBV4-2 to TRBJ2-7, with a tentative D call TRBD2 (5 bases). As DNA, the CDR3 is TGTGCCAGCAGCCAAGTCGTAGGGAGAGGGTACGAGCAGTACTTC. Protein sequence: CASSQVVGRGYEQYF.